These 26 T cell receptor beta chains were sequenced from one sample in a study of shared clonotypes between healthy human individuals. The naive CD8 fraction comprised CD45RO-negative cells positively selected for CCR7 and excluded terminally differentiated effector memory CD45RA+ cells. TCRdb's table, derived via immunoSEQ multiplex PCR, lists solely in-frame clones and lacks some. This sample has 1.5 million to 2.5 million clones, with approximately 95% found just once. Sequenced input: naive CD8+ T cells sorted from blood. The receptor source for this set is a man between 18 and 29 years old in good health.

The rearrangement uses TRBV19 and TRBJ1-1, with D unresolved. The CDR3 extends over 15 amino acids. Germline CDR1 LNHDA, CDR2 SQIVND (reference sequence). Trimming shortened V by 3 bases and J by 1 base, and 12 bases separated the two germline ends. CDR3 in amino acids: CASSIDDSGNTEAFF. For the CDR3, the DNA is TGTGCCAGTAGTATCGATGACTCTGGGAACACTGAAGCTTTCTTT. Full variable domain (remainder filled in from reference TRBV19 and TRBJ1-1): DGGITQSPKYLFRKEGQNVTLSCEQNLNHDAMYWYRQDPGQGLRLIYYSQIVNDFQKGDIAEGYSVSREKKESFPLTVTSAQKNPTAFYLCASSIDDSGNTEAFFGQGTRLTVV.

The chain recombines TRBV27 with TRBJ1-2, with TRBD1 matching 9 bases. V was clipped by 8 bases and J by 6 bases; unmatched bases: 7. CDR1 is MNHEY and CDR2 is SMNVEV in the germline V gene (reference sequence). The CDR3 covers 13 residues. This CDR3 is CASCTTGGNGYTF. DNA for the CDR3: TGTGCCAGCTGTACAACAGGGGGCAATGGCTACACCTTC.

The CDR3 protein is CASSLALRPYEQYF. The DNA of the CDR3 is TGCGCCAGCAGCTTGGCGCTCCGGCCCTACGAGCAGTACTTC. The chain is built from TRBV5-1 and TRBJ2-7; D ambiguous. CDR3 length equals 14 residues. The V and J ends lost 0 bases and 2 bases respectively, with 9 bases between them. Germline lookup yields CDR1 SGHRS and CDR2 YFSETQ.

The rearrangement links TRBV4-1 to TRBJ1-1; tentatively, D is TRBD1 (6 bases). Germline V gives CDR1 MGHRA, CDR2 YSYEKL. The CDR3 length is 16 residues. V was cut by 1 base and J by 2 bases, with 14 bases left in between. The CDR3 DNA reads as TGCGCCAGCAGCCAAGCGAAGGGGGTCCCTAACACTGAAGCTTTCTTT. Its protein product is CASSQAKGVPNTEAFF.

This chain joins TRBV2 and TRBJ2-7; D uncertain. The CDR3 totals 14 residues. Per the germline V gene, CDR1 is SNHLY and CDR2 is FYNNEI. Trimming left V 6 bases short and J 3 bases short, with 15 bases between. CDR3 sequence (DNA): TGTGCCAGCAGAGGACCTCCCCCCTACTACGAGCAGTACTTC. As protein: CASRGPPPYYEQYF.

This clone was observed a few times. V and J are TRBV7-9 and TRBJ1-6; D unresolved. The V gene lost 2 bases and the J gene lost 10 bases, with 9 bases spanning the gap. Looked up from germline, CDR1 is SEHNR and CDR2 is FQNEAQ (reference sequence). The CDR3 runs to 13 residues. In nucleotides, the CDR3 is TGTGCCAGCAGCTTACCGGGCGACTCACCCCTCCACTTT. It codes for CASSLPGDSPLHF.

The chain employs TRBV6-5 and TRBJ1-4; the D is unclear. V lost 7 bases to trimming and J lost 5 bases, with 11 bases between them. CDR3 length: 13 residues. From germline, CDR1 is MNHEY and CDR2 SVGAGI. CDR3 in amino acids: CASKRTANEKLFF. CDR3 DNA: TGTGCCAGCAAAAGGACGGCGAATGAAAAACTGTTTTTT.

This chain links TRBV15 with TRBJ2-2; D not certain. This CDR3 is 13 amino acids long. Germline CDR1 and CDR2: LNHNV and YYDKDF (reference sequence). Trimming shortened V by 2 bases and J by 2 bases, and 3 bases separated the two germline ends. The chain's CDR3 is CATSRPNTGELFF. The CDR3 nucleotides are TGTGCCACCAGCAGACCCAACACCGGGGAGCTGTTTTTT.

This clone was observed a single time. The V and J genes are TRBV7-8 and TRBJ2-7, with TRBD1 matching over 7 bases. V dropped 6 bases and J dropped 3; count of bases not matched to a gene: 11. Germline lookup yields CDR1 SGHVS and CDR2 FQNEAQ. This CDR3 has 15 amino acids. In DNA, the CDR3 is TGTGCCAGCAGAGCACAGGGGACCGACTTCTACGAGCAGTACTTC. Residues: CASRAQGTDFYEQYF.

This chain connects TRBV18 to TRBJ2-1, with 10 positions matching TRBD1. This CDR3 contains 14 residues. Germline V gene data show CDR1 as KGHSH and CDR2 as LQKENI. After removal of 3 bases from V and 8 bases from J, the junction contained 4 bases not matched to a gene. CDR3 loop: CASSPGTGVDEQFF. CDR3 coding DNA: TGTGCCAGCTCACCCGGGACAGGGGTTGATGAGCAGTTCTTC.

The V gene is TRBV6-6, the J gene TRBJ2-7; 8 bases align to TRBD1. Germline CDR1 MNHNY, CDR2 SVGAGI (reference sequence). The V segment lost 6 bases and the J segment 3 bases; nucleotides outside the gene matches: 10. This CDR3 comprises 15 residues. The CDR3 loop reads CASSPWVDRVYEQYF. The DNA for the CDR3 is TGTGCCAGCAGCCCCTGGGTGGACAGGGTCTACGAGCAGTACTTC.

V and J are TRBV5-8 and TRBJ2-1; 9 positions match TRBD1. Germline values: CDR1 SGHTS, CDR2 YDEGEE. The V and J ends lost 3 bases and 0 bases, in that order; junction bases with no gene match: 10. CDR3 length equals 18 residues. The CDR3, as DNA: TGTGCCAGCAGCTACCTGCTTCGGACAGGGGACTCCTACAATGAGCAGTTCTTC. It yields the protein CASSYLLRTGDSYNEQFF.

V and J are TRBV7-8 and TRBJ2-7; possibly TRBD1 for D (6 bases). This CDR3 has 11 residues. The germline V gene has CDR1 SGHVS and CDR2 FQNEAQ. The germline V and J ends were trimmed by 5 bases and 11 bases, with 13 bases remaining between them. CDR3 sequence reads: CASSEQGMKYF. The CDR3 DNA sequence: TGTGCCAGCAGCGAACAGGGTATGAAGTACTTC.

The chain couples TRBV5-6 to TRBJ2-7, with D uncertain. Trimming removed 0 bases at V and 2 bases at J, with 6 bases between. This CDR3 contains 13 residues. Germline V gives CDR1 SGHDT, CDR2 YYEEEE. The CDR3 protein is CASSLDNTYEQYF. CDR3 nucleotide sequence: TGTGCCAGCAGCTTGGACAACACCTACGAGCAGTACTTC.

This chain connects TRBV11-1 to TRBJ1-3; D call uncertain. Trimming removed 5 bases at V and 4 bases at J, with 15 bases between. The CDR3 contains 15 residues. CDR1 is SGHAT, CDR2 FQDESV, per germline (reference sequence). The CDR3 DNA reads TGTGCCAGCAGCCAGGACCTTACTACCGGAAACACCATATATTTT. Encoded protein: CASSQDLTTGNTIYF.

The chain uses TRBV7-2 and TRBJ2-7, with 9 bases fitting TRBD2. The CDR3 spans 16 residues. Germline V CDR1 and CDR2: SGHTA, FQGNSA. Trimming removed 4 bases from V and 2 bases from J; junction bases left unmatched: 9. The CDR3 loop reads CASSSPRSGRTYEQYF. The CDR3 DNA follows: TGTGCCAGCAGCTCCCCAAGGAGCGGGAGGACCTACGAGCAGTACTTC. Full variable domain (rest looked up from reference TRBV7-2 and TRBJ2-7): GAGVSQSPSNKVTEKGKDVELRCDPISGHTALYWYRQSLGQGLEFLIYFQGNSAPDKSGLPSDRFSAERTGGSVSTLTIQRTQQEDSAVYLCASSSPRSGRTYEQYFGPGTRLTVT.

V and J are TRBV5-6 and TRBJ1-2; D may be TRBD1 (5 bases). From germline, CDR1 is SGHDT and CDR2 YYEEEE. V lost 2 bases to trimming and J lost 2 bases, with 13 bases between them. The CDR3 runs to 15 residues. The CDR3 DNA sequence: TGTGCCAGCAGCTTAGTCGGGGACTCAAACTATGGCTACACCTTC. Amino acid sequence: CASSLVGDSNYGYTF.

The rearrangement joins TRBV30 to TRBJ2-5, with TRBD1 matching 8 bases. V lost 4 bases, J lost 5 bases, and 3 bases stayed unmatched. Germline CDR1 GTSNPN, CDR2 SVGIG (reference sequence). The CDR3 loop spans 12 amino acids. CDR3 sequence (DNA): TGTGCCTGGACAACAGGGGGGGAGACCCAGTACTTC. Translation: CAWTTGGETQYF.

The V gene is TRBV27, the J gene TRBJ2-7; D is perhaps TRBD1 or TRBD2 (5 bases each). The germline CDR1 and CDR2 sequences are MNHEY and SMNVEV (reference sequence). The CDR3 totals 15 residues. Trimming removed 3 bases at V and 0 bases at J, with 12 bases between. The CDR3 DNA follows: TGTGCCAGCAGTTTTGGGGGTCACAGCTCCTACGAGCAGTACTTC. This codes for CASSFGGHSSYEQYF.

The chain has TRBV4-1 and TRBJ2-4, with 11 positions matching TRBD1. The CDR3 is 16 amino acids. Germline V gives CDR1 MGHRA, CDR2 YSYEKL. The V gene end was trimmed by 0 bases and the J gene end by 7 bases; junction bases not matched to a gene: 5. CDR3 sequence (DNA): TGCGCCAGCAGCCAAGAGGACAGGGGGCTAGGGAACATTCAGTACTTC. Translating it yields CASSQEDRGLGNIQYF.

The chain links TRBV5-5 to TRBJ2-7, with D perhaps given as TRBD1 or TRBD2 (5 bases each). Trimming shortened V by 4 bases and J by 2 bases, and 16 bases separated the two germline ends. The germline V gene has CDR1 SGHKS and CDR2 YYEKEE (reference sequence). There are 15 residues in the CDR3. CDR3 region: CASSLTGTSPYEQYF. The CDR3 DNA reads TGTGCCAGCAGCCTGACCGGGACGTCCCCCTACGAGCAGTACTTC.

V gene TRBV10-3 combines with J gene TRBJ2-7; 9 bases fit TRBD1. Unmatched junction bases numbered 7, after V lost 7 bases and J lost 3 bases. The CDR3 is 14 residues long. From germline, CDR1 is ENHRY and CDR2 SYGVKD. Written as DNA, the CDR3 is TGTGCCATCACTCCTGAGGGACAGGGCTACGAGCAGTACTTC. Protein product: CAITPEGQGYEQYF.

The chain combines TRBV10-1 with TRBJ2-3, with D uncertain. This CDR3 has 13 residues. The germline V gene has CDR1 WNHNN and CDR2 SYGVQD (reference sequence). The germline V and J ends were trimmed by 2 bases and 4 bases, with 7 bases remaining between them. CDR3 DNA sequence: TGCGCCAGCAGTGAGATCCCATCAGATACGCAGTATTTT. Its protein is CASSEIPSDTQYF.

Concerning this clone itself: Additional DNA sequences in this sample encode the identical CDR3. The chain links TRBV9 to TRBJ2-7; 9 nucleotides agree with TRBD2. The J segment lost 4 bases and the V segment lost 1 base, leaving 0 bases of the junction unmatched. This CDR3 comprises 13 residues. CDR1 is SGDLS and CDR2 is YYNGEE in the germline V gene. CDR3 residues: CASSVTSGYEQYF. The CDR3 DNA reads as TGTGCCAGCAGCGTAACTAGCGGGTACGAGCAGTACTTC. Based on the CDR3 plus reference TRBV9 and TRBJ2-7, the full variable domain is DSGVTQTPKHLITATGQRVTLRCSPRSGDLSVYWYQQSLDQGLQFLIQYYNGEERAKGNILERFSAQQFPDLHSELNLSSLELGDSALYFCASSVTSGYEQYFGPGTRLTVT.

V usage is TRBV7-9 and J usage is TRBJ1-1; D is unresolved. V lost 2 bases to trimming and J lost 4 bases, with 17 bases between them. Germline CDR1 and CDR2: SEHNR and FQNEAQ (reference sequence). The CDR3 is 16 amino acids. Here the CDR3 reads CASSLCIGVACTEAFF. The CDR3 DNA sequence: TGTGCCAGCAGCTTATGCATCGGGGTAGCTTGCACTGAAGCTTTCTTT. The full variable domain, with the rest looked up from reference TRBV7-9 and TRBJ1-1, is DTGVSQNPRHKITKRGQNVTFRCDPISEHNRLYWYRQTLGQGPEFLTYFQNEAQLEKSRLLSDRFSAERPKGSFSTLEIQRTEQGDSAMYLCASSLCIGVACTEAFFGQGTRLTVV.

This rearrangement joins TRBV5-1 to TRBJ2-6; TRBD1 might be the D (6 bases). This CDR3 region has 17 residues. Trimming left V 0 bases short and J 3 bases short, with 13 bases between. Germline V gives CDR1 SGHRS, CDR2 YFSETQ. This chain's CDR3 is CASSLGDIKGGANVLTF. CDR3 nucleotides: TGCGCCAGCAGCTTGGGGGACATTAAAGGTGGGGCCAACGTCCTGACTTTC.